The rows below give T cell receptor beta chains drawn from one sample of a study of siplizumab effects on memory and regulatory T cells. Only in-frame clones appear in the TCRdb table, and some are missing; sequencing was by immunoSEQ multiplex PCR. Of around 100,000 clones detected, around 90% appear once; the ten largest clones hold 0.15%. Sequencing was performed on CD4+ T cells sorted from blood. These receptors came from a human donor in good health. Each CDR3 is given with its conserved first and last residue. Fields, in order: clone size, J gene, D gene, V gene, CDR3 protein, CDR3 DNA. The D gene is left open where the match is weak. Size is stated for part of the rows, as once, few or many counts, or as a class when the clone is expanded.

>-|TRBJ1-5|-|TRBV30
CAASPGRDQPQHF
TGTGCCGCGAGCCCTGGCCGAGATCAGCCCCAGCATTTT
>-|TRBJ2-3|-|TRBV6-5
CASSSRDTQYF
TGTGCCAGCAGTTCAAGAGATACGCAGTATTTT
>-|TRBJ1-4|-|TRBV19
CASSLKFTEEKLFF
TGTGCCAGTAGCCTTAAATTCACGGAAGAAAAACTGTTTTTT
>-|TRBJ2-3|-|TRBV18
CASGQDSDTQYF
TGTGCCAGCGGTCAAGATTCAGATACGCAGTATTTT
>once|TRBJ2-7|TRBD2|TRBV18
CASSPTGGNEQYF
TGTGCCAGCTCCCCTACGGGGGGGAACGAGCAGTACTTC
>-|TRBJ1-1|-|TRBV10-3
CAISEEGRQAFF
TGTGCCATCAGTGAGGAGGGCAGACAAGCTTTCTTT
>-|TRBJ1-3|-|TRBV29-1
CSVEKDSGNTIYF
TGCAGCGTTGAAAAAGACTCTGGAAACACCATATATTTT
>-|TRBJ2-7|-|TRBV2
CASSGTIDEQYF
TGTGCCAGTTCCGGGACAATTGACGAGCAGTACTTC
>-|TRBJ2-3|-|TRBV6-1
CASSIVSGLTDTQYF
TGTGCCAGCAGTATCGTTAGCGGCCTCACAGATACGCAGTATTTT
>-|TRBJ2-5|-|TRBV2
CASREDVYQETQYF
TGTGCCTCCCGAGAGGACGTCTACCAAGAGACCCAGTACTTC
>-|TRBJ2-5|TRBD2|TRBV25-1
CASSEAWTSGGAGETQYF
TGTGCCAGCAGTGAAGCTTGGACTAGCGGGGGCGCGGGAGAGACCCAGTACTTC
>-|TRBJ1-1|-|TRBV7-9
CASSLFTHGDTEAFF
TGTGCCAGCAGCTTATTTACGCACGGAGACACTGAAGCTTTCTTT
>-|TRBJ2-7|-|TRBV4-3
CASSQAVREYEQYF
TGCGCCAGCAGCCAAGCCGTCAGGGAGTACGAGCAGTACTTC
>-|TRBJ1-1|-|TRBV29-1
CRAGGITEAFF
TGCAGAGCCGGAGGGATCACTGAAGCTTTCTTT
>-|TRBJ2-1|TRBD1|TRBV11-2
CASSYGQGGYNEQFF
TGTGCCAGCAGCTATGGACAGGGGGGGTACAATGAGCAGTTCTTC
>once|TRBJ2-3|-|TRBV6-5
CASSLGTPPTDTQYF
TGTGCCAGCAGTTTAGGGACTCCTCCAACGGATACGCAGTATTTT
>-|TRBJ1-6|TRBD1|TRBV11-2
CASSLDRRTSYNSPLHF
TGTGCCAGCAGCTTGGACAGGCGAACCTCCTATAATTCACCCCTCCACTTT
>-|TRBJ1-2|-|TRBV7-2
CASRDPGGGGYTF
TGTGCCAGCAGGGACCCCGGCGGGGGGGGCTACACCTTC
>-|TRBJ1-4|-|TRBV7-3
CASSVDREKLFF
TGTGCCAGCAGCGTCGACAGGGAAAAACTGTTTTTT
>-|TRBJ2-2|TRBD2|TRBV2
CASARLATPPGELFF
TGTGCCAGCGCCCGACTAGCGACGCCCCCCGGGGAGCTGTTTTTT
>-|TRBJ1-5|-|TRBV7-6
CASSPTASNQPQHF
TGTGCCAGCAGCCCGACAGCTAGCAATCAGCCCCAGCATTTT
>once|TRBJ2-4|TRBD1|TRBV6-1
CASSGDRAGNIQYF
TGTGCCAGCAGTGGCGACAGGGCTGGGAACATTCAGTACTTC
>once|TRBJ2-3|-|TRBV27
CASSSQGFSTDTQYF
TGTGCCAGCAGTTCTCAGGGCTTTAGCACAGATACGCAGTATTTT
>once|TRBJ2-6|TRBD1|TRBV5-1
CASSLRTGFGEAGANVLTF
TGCGCCAGCAGCTTGAGGACAGGGTTTGGAGAAGCTGGGGCCAACGTCCTGACTTTC
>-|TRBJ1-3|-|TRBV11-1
CASRLDSGNTIYF
TGTGCCAGCAGGTTGGACTCAGGAAACACCATATATTTT
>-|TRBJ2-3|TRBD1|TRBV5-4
CASTAGQGTDTQYF
TGTGCCAGCACCGCGGGACAGGGAACAGATACGCAGTATTTT
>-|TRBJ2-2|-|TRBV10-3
CAISEDTATGELFF
TGTGCCATCAGTGAAGATACCGCGACCGGGGAGCTGTTTTTT
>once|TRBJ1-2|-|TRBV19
CASSIVGFYGYTF
TGTGCCAGTAGTATTGTAGGCTTCTATGGCTACACCTTC
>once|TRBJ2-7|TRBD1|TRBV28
CASSTGDRVLGEQYF
TGTGCCAGCAGTACCGGGGACAGGGTACTCGGGGAGCAGTACTTC
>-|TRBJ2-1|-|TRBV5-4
CASSLGGGGVNEQFF
TGTGCCAGCAGCCTTGGTGGGGGTGGGGTCAATGAGCAGTTCTTC
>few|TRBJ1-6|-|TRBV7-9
CASSSWTDNSPLHF
TGTGCCAGCAGCTCCTGGACAGATAATTCACCCCTCCACTTT
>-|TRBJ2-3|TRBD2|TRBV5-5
CASSFGTSGVTDTQYF
TGTGCCAGCAGCTTTGGGACTAGCGGGGTCACAGATACGCAGTATTTT
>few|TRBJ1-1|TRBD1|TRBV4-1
CASSQEAGGLAFF
TGCGCCAGCAGCCAAGAGGCAGGGGGTTTGGCTTTCTTT
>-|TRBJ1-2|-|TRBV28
CATRDRRGLNYGYTF
TGTGCCACCAGAGACAGGAGAGGGTTAAACTATGGCTACACCTTC
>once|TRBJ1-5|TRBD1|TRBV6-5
CASSSSGGNQPQHF
TGTGCCAGCAGTAGTTCAGGGGGGAATCAGCCCCAGCATTTT
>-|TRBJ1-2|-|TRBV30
CAWSFRARWGYGYTF
TGTGCCTGGAGTTTTCGAGCGCGTTGGGGCTATGGCTACACCTTC
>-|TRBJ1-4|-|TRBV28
CASSRGRDEKLFF
TGTGCCAGCAGTAGGGGCAGAGATGAAAAACTGTTTTTT
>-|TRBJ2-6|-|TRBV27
CASKIGLGANVLTF
TGTGCCAGCAAGATAGGGTTAGGGGCCAACGTCCTGACTTTC
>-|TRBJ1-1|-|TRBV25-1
CASSDSGNTEAFF
TGTGCCAGCAGTGATTCAGGGAACACTGAAGCTTTCTTT
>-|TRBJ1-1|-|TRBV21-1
CASNFPGEVGAFF
TGTGCCAGCAACTTTCCAGGGGAGGTGGGGGCTTTCTTT
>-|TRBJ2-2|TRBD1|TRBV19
CASSTGQGVAGELFF
TGTGCCAGTAGTACCGGACAGGGGGTCGCCGGGGAGCTGTTTTTT
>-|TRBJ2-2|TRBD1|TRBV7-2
CASSLTGTDTGELFF
TGTGCCAGCAGCTTAACCGGGACAGATACCGGGGAGCTGTTTTTT
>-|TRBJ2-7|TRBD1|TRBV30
CAWSIGQGPYEQYF
TGTGCCTGGAGCATTGGACAGGGACCCTACGAGCAGTACTTC
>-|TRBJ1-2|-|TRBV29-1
CSVGDINYGYTF
TGCAGCGTTGGGGACATTAACTATGGCTACACCTTC
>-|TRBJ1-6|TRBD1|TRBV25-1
CASSVAGQANSPLHF
TGTGCCAGCAGTGTCGCGGGACAGGCAAATTCACCCCTCCACTTT
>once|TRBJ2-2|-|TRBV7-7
CASSLRLNPRHRGAVF
TGTGCCAGCAGCCTCAGACTCAACCCGAGGCACCGGGGAGCTGTTTTT
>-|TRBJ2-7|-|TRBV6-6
CASSFDPTTQSYEQYF
TGTGCCAGCAGTTTCGATCCCACCACACAATCATACGAGCAGTACTTC
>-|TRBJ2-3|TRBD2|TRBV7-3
CASCELAGGPDTQYF
TGTGCCAGCTGCGAACTAGCGGGGGGGCCGGATACGCAGTATTTT
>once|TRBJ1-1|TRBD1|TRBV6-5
CASSYRTGRTEAFF
TGTGCCAGCAGTTACCGGACAGGGCGGACTGAAGCTTTCTTT
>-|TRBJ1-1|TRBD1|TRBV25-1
CASSGDRGPSEAFF
TGTGCCAGCAGTGGGGACAGGGGGCCGTCTGAAGCTTTCTTT
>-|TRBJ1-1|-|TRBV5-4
CASSLGVAQGNTEAFF
TGTGCCAGCAGCTTGGGGGTCGCCCAGGGGAACACTGAAGCTTTCTTT
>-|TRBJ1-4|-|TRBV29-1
CSVRNEKLFF
TGCAGCGTCCGAAATGAAAAACTGTTTTTT
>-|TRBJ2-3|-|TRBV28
CASSLPGGLMVTQYF
TGTGCCAGCAGTTTACCCGGGGGGCTCATGGTGACGCAGTATTTT
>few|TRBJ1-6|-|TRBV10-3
CAIQGANSPLHF
TGTGCCATTCAAGGGGCCAATTCACCCCTCCACTTT
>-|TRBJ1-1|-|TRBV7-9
CASSSLPGLFGTNTEAFF
TGTGCCAGCAGCTCGTTGCCGGGCCTTTTTGGGACGAACACTGAAGCTTTCTTT
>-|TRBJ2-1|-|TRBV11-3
CASSLVSGNNEQFF
TGTGCCAGCAGCTTAGTTTCCGGTAACAATGAGCAGTTCTTC
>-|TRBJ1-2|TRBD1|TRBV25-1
CASSAGTGYVVYGYTF
TGTGCCAGCAGTGCAGGGACAGGGTACGTGGTCTATGGCTACACCTTC
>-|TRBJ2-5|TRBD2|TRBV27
CASSLSGGTLFKRSQYF
TGTGCCAGCAGTTTATCGGGAGGGACTCTGTTCAAGAGGAGCCAGTACTTC
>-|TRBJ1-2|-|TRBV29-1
CSVISGSSGYTF
TGCAGCGTTATCTCAGGGTCTTCAGGCTACACCTTC
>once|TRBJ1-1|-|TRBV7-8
CASSLGQIIRTEAFF
TGTGCCAGCAGCTTAGGGCAGATTATACGGACTGAAGCTTTCTTT